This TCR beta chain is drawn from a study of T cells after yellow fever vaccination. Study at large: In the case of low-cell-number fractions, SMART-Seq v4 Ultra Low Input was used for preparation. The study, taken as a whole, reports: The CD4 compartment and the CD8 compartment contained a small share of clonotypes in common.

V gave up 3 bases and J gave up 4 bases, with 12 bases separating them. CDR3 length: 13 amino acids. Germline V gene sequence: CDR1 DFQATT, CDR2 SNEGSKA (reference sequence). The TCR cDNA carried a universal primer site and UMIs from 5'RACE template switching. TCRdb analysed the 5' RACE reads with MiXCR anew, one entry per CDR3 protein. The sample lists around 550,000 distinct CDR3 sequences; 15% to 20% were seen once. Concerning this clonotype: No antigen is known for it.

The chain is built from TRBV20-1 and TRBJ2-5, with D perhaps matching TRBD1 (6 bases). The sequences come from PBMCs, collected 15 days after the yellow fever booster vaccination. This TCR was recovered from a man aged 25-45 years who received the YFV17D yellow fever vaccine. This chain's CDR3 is CSASHRVVETQYF. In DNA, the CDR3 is TGCAGTGCTAGCCACAGGGTGGTAGAGACCCAGTACTTC.